Included here is one T cell receptor beta chain sequence, with context. Its antigen is as yet unknown. The sample comes from a study of cytomegalovirus exposure and HLA in healthy donors. PCR amplification relied on 60 Vbeta primers (plus 13 Jbeta primers). The data were produced by immunoSEQ multiplex PCR, yet TCRdb's version contains in-frame clones alone and is incomplete. In all, the sample yields about 39,000 clones. Whole-study results and caveats: TCR beta V- and J-gene trimming, according to a later analysis, was linked to a missense DCLRE1C variant. TRBV6-2, TRBV6-3 and some other V segments were unresolvable in 87-base-pair reads. The authors later found TCR association rates varying by HLA locus, with DRB1 most and HLA-C fewest.

The germline CDR1 and CDR2 sequences are MNHNY and SVGAGI (reference sequence). The CDR3 extends over 13 amino acids. Trimming removed 2 bases from V and 3 bases from J, with 8 bases in between. Specimen: PBMCs. The sequence derives from a woman aged 25 to 39 in good health and CMV-seropositive. The chain couples TRBV6-6 to TRBJ2-7, with D unresolved. CDR3: CASSYAEFYEQYF. CDR3 coding DNA: TGTGCCAGCAGTTACGCGGAATTCTACGAGCAGTACTTC.